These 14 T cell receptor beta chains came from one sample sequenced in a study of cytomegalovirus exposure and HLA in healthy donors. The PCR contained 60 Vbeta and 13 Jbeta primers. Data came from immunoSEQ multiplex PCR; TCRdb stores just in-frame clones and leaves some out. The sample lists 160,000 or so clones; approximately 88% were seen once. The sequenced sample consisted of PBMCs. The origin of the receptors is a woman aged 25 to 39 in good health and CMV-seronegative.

The CDR3 here is CASSKALATSGRSGNEQFF. The CDR3 region has the DNA TGTGCCAGCAGCAAAGCGCTTGCGACTAGCGGGAGAAGCGGCAATGAGCAGTTCTTC. The J gene is TRBJ2-1, the V gene TRBV21-1; the D call TRBD2 from the table was never checked on the DNA. TRBV21-1 is tagged as a pseudogene. The CDR3 length is 19 residues.

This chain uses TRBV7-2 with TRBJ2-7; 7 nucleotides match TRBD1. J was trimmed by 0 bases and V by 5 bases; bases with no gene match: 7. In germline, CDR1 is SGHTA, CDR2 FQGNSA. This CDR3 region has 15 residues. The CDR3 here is CASSPWGTASYEQYF. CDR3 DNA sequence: TGTGCCAGCAGCCCCTGGGGGACAGCCTCCTACGAGCAGTACTTC.

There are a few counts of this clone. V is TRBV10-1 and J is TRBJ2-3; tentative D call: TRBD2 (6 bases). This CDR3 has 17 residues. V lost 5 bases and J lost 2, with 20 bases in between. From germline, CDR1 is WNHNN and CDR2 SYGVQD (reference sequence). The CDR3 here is CASSTGSGREPTDTQYF. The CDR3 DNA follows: TGCGCCAGCAGTACGGGGTCCGGGCGGGAACCCACAGATACGCAGTATTTT.

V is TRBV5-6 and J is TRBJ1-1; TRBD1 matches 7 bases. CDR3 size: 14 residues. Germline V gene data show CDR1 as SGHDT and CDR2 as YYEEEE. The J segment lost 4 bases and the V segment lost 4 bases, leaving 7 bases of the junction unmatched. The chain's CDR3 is CASSPGDSPTEAFF. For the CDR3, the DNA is TGTGCCAGCAGCCCCGGGGACAGTCCCACTGAAGCTTTCTTT.

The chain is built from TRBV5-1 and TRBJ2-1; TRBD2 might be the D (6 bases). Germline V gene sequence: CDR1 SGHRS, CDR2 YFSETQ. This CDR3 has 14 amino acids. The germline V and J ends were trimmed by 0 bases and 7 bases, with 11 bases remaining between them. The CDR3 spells CASSLVAGKNEQFF. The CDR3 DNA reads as TGCGCCAGCAGCTTGGTTGCGGGGAAAAATGAGCAGTTCTTC.

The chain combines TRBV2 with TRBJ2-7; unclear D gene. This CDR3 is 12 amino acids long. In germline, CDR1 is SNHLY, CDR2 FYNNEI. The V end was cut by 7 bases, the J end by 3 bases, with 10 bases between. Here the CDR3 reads CASIAPSYEQYF. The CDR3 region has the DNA TGTGCCAGCATTGCGCCTAGCTACGAGCAGTACTTC. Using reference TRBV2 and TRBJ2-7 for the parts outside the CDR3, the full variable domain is EPEVTQTPSHQVTQMGQEVILRCVPISNHLYFYWYRQILGQKVEFLVSFYNNEISEKSEIFDDQFSVERPDGSNFTLKIRSTKLEDSAMYFCASIAPSYEQYFGPGTRLTVT.

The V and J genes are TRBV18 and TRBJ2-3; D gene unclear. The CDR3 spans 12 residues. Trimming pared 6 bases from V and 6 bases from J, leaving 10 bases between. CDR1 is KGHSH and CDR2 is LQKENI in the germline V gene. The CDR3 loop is CASSASRDTQYF. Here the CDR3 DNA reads TGTGCCAGCTCGGCCTCCAGGGATACGCAGTATTTT.

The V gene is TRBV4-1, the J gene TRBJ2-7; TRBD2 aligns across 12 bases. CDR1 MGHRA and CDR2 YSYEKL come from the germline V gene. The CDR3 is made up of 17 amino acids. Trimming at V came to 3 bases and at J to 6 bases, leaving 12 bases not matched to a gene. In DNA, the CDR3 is TGCGCCAGCAGCCAGGGGGGGACTAGCGGGTCCCGGGGCGAGCAGTACTTC. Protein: CASSQGGTSGSRGEQYF.

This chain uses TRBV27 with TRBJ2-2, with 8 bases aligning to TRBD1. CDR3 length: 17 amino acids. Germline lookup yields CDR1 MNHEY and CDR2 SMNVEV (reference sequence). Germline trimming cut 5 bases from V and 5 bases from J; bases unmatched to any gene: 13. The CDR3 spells CASSPPGQVVLTGELFF. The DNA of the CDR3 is TGTGCCAGCAGTCCCCCGGGACAGGTGGTTTTGACCGGGGAGCTGTTTTTT.

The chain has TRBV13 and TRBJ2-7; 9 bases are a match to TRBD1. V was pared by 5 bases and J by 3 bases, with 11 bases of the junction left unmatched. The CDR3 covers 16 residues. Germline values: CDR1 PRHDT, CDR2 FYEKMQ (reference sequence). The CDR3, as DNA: TGTGCCAGCAGCCTCAAGACAGGGGGAGGCAACTACGAGCAGTACTTC. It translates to CASSLKTGGGNYEQYF. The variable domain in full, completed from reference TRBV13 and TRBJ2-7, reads AAGVIQSPRHLIKEKRETATLKCYPIPRHDTVYWYQQGPGQDPQFLISFYEKMQSDKGSIPDRFSAQQFSDYHSELNMSSLELGDSALYFCASSLKTGGGNYEQYFGPGTRLTVT.

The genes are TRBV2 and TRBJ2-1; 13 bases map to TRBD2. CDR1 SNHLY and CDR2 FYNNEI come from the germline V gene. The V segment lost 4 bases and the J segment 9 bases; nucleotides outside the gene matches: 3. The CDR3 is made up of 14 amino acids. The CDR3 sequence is CASSGGLAGFEQFF. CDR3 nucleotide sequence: TGTGCCAGCAGTGGGGGACTAGCGGGATTTGAGCAGTTCTTC.

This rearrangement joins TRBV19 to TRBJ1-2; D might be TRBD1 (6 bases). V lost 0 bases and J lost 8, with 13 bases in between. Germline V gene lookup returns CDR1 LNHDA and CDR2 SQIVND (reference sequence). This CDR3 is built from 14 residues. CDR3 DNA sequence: TGTGCCAGTAGTATAGATCAGGGGTCCGGCGGCTACACCTTC. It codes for CASSIDQGSGGYTF.

This CDR3 is CASSPVGWRWETQYF. Here the CDR3 DNA reads TGTGCCAGCAGCCCCGTAGGTTGGAGGTGGGAGACCCAGTACTTC. The chain joins TRBV11-2 to TRBJ2-5; tentative D call: TRBD2 (5 bases). The germline CDR1 and CDR2 sequences are SGHAT and FQNNGV. CDR3 size: 15 residues. V lost 5 bases and J lost 5, with 18 bases in between.

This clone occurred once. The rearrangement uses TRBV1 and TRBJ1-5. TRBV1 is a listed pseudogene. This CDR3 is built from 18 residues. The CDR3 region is CTSSQPLGFNPVNQPQHF. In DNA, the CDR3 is TGCACCAGCAGCCAACCACTCGGGTTCAACCCCGTCAATCAGCCCCAGCATTTT.